Presented here are 32 T cell receptor beta chains from one specimen sequenced in a study of neoadjuvant anti-PD-1 for oral cavity cancer. Assay used: immunoSEQ multiplex PCR; TCRdb lists only in-frame clones, some missing. The sample holds about 32,000 clones, 80% seen once. Time point reported: after neoadjuvant nivolumab, at surgical resection. Sample: PBMCs, taken after nivolumab (anti-PD-1) treatment. These receptors came from a person aged 35-79 years with oral cavity squamous cell carcinoma.

This sequence joins TRBV11-2 and TRBJ2-7, with D possibly being TRBD1 (6 bases). V lost 0 bases and J 1 base, leaving 19 bases between the germline ends. The CDR3 has 18 residues. CDR1 and CDR2 (germline): SGHAT, FQNNGV. In nucleotides, the CDR3 is TGTGCCAGCAGCTTAGATGTCCTAAGGGGGTTTGGGTCCTACGAGCAGTACTTC. Amino acids: CASSLDVLRGFGSYEQYF.

The chain combines TRBV10-3 with TRBJ1-2; D is uncertain. CDR3 size: 12 residues. V was trimmed by 0 bases and J by 3 bases, leaving 2 bases between them. Germline V gene sequence: CDR1 ENHRY, CDR2 SYGVKD. This CDR3 reads CAISESYYGYTF. The CDR3 nucleotides are TGTGCCATCAGTGAGTCTTACTATGGCTACACCTTC.

The chain recombines TRBV5-6 with TRBJ1-1; TRBD1 matches at 7 bases. Trimming at V came to 6 bases and at J to 4 bases, leaving 9 bases not matched to a gene. Germline CDR1 and CDR2: SGHDT and YYEEEE. The CDR3 has 14 amino acids. The CDR3 here is CASTGGVMGTEAFF. As DNA, the CDR3 is TGTGCCAGCACAGGGGGGGTTATGGGCACTGAAGCTTTCTTT. Filled out from reference TRBV5-6 and TRBJ1-1, the complete variable domain reads DAGVTQSPTHLIKTRGQQVTLRCSPKSGHDTVSWYQQALGQGPQFIFQYYEEEERQRGNFPDRFSGHQFPNYSSELNVNALLLGDSALYLCASTGGVMGTEAFFGQGTRLTVV.

The chain carries TRBV7-9 and TRBJ1-1; D is uncertain. V was clipped by 1 base and J by 0 bases, with 6 bases between them. The germline V gene has CDR1 SEHNR and CDR2 FQNEAQ (reference sequence). The CDR3 runs to 14 residues. The CDR3 coding sequence is TGTGCCAGCAGCTTAGGTAGGGTGAACACTGAAGCTTTCTTT. Translated: CASSLGRVNTEAFF.

J is TRBJ2-7 and V is TRBV6-5; 14 bases fit TRBD2. Trimming cost V 4 bases and J 4 bases; bases outside gene matches: 6. CDR1 is MNHEY, CDR2 SVGAGI, per germline. The CDR3 covers 16 residues. This CDR3 is CASSSGLAGGPYEQYF. DNA of the CDR3: TGTGCCAGCAGTTCCGGACTAGCGGGGGGACCTTACGAGCAGTACTTC.

This chain joins TRBV15 and TRBJ1-1; D is unresolved. Looked up from germline, CDR1 is LNHNV and CDR2 is YYDKDF (reference sequence). Trimming stripped 0 bases from V and 3 bases from J, with 11 bases between. CDR3 length: 15 residues. In nucleotides, the CDR3 is TGTGCCACCAGCAGAGATTCTCGACTTGACACTGAAGCTTTCTTT. It encodes CATSRDSRLDTEAFF.

This clone was counted a few times. This chain's CDR3 is CASSFQGSGNTIYF. The CDR3 DNA is TGTGCCAGCAGCTTTCAGGGATCTGGAAACACCATATATTTT. The gene calls are TRBV6-5 and TRBJ1-3; tentatively, D is TRBD1 (5 bases). Germline lookup yields CDR1 MNHEY and CDR2 SVGAGI. The length of the CDR3 is 14 residues. Trimming shortened V by 6 bases and J by 1 base, and 10 bases separated the two germline ends.

CDR3 sequence (DNA): TGTGCCAGTACTGGGACAGGGAAGAACACCGGGGAGCTGTTTTTT. Protein sequence: CASTGTGKNTGELFF. This rearrangement joins TRBV19 to TRBJ2-2, with 9 bases aligning to TRBD1. Trimming at V came to 7 bases and at J to 1 base, leaving 4 bases not matched to a gene. The CDR3 is 15 amino acids. Germline CDR1 is LNHDA and CDR2 is SQIVND (reference sequence).

On this clone itself: At one of its ends the junction is not consistent with the germline gene, which may arise from a read error. This chain uses TRBV4-1 with TRBJ1-4; TRBD1 aligns across 8 bases. The germline V gene encodes CDR1 MGHRA and CDR2 YSYEKL. This CDR3 contains 15 residues. CDR3 region: CASSRGQGTDEKLFF. CDR3 DNA: TGCGCCAGCAGCCGCGGACAGGGAACTGATGAAAAACTGTTTTTT.

The chain employs TRBV14 and TRBJ1-1; no clear D gene. V was cut by 3 bases and J by 5 bases, with 7 bases left in between. Germline V gene data show CDR1 as SGHDN and CDR2 as FVKESK. This CDR3 comprises 12 residues. The CDR3 reads CASSQSRTEAFF. The CDR3 coding sequence is TGTGCCAGCAGCCAGAGTCGTACTGAAGCTTTCTTT.

The chain combines TRBV6-5 with TRBJ2-7; the match to TRBD2 covers 8 bases. Trimming cost V 2 bases and J 3 bases; bases outside gene matches: 3. The CDR3 sequence is 14 residues long. Germline V gives CDR1 MNHEY, CDR2 SVGAGI. In DNA form, the CDR3 reads TGTGCCAGCAGTTACGTTAGCGGGGTCTACGAGCAGTACTTC. It codes for CASSYVSGVYEQYF.

This clone came up a few times. The V and J genes are TRBV7-2 and TRBJ2-1; 7 nucleotides line up with TRBD2. V gave up 2 bases and J gave up 6 bases; unmatched junction bases: 13. The germline CDR1 and CDR2 sequences are SGHTA and FQGNSA. The length of the CDR3 is 17 residues. CDR3 amino acids: CASSLSLLTSSANEQFF. The CDR3 DNA sequence: TGTGCCAGCAGCTTATCGCTACTGACTAGCTCGGCCAATGAGCAGTTCTTC.

The J gene is TRBJ1-4, the V gene TRBV4-2; 10 bases are a match to TRBD1. There are 15 residues in the CDR3. Losses at the gene ends were 5 bases for V and 11 bases for J; bases not matched to a gene: 11. Germline CDR1 is LGHNA and CDR2 is YNFKEQ. In nucleotides, the CDR3 is TGTGCCAGCAGCGCGACAGACAGGGGGCACGGGAAACTGTTTTTT. The encoded protein is CASSATDRGHGKLFF.

The chain couples TRBV11-2 to TRBJ2-7; 7 bases are shared with TRBD1. The CDR3 has 15 residues. J gave up 0 bases and V 2 bases, and 4 bases lay outside the gene matches. CDR1 is SGHAT and CDR2 is FQNNGV in the germline V gene. CDR3 region: CASSLTGASSYEQYF. Here the CDR3 DNA reads TGTGCCAGCAGCTTAACAGGGGCGAGCTCCTACGAGCAGTACTTC.

This chain connects TRBV18 to TRBJ1-2, with 8 bases lining up with TRBD1. This CDR3 region has 17 residues. With V trimmed by 4 bases and J by 0 bases, 10 bases remained unmatched. Germline V gene sequence: CDR1 KGHSH, CDR2 LQKENI. CDR3 in amino acids: CASSRKRDRSPNYGYTF. The DNA of the CDR3 is TGTGCCAGCTCACGGAAACGGGACAGGAGCCCTAACTATGGCTACACCTTC.

V is TRBV4-2 and J is TRBJ2-3; TRBD2 matches at 11 bases. This CDR3 region has 16 residues. CDR1 LGHNA and CDR2 YNFKEQ come from the germline V gene. The J segment lost 6 bases and the V segment lost 1 base, leaving 6 bases of the junction unmatched. The CDR3 sequence is CASSQGLAGGGDTQYF. CDR3 DNA: TGTGCCAGCAGCCAAGGTCTAGCGGGGGGCGGCGATACGCAGTATTTT.

This chain joins TRBV6-4 and TRBJ2-3; 8 nucleotides line up with TRBD2. The germline V gene has CDR1 MRHNA and CDR2 SNTAGT. The CDR3 consists of 14 residues. The V segment lost 8 bases and the J segment 4 bases; nucleotides outside the gene matches: 8. CDR3 amino acids: CASRLALDADTQYF. The CDR3 coding sequence is TGTGCCAGCCGACTAGCGTTGGACGCAGATACGCAGTATTTT.

The chain employs TRBV27 and TRBJ1-1; tentative D call: TRBD1 (5 bases). The CDR3 has 16 residues. Germline values: CDR1 MNHEY, CDR2 SMNVEV (reference sequence). V lost 3 bases to trimming and J lost 1 base, with 15 bases between them. CDR3 DNA sequence: TGTGCCAGCAGTTTGAGGGGTTGGATAGGGAACACTGAAGCTTTCTTT. As protein: CASSLRGWIGNTEAFF.

V gene TRBV19 combines with J gene TRBJ1-2; 8 positions agree with TRBD1. Germline CDR1 is LNHDA and CDR2 is SQIVND (reference sequence). This CDR3 contains 15 residues. Trimming took 6 bases from V and 5 from J; bases not matched to a gene: 11. CDR3 amino acids: CASSKGTGIGYGYTF. CDR3 nucleotide sequence: TGTGCCAGTAGCAAGGGGACAGGTATTGGGTATGGCTACACCTTC.

The rearrangement uses TRBV29-1 and TRBJ2-7, with a weak D call TRBD1 (5 bases). The CDR3 has 19 amino acids. CDR1 SQVTM and CDR2 ANQGSEA come from the germline V gene. The V and J ends lost 4 bases and 5 bases respectively, with 33 bases between them. DNA for the CDR3: TGCAGCGTTGGGGGAATATTGGACGGAGCAGGGTACTCCAGGGACGAGCAGTACTTC. This gives the protein CSVGGILDGAGYSRDEQYF.

The genes are TRBV2 and TRBJ2-6, with D uncertain. This CDR3 contains 15 residues. V gave up 2 bases and J gave up 0 bases, with 5 bases separating them. Looked up from germline, CDR1 is SNHLY and CDR2 is FYNNEI. The CDR3 reads CASSESGSGANVLTF. Here the CDR3 DNA reads TGTGCCAGCAGTGAATCGGGCTCTGGGGCCAACGTCCTGACTTTC. Combining the CDR3 with reference TRBV2 and TRBJ2-6 gives the whole variable domain EPEVTQTPSHQVTQMGQEVILRCVPISNHLYFYWYRQILGQKVEFLVSFYNNEISEKSEIFDDQFSVERPDGSNFTLKIRSTKLEDSAMYFCASSESGSGANVLTFGAGSRLTVL.

This clone qualifies as medium-sized (0.01 to 0.1%). The J gene is TRBJ1-1, the V gene TRBV6-5; D perhaps matches TRBD1 (5 bases). The CDR3 sequence is 14 residues long. Trimming cost V 6 bases and J 5 bases, with 16 bases left between them. CDR1 MNHEY and CDR2 SVGAGI come from the germline V gene. The CDR3 spells CASSHGGGRTEAFF. The CDR3 DNA is TGTGCCAGCAGCCACGGGGGGGGGAGGACTGAAGCTTTCTTT.

This chain uses TRBV15 with TRBJ2-6; D unresolved. Germline CDR1 reads LNHNV; CDR2 reads YYDKDF (reference sequence). The CDR3 length is 16 residues. V was trimmed by 1 base and J by 0 bases, leaving 7 bases between them. The chain's CDR3 is CATSRVSASGANVLTF. DNA for the CDR3: TGTGCCACCAGCAGAGTAAGCGCCTCTGGGGCCAACGTCCTGACTTTC.

CDR3 nucleotide sequence: TGCGCCAGCAGTGAGTCGAACAGGGGACATGGCTACACCTTC. Residues: CASSESNRGHGYTF. The rearrangement joins TRBV10-1 to TRBJ1-2; 7 bases match TRBD1. In germline, CDR1 is WNHNN, CDR2 SYGVQD (reference sequence). This CDR3 has 14 residues. With 0 bases clipped from V and 6 bases from J, the junction kept 4 bases outside the gene matches.

The chain employs TRBV4-2 and TRBJ2-6; the D gene is possibly TRBD2 (6 bases). CDR1 LGHNA and CDR2 YNFKEQ come from the germline V gene. The CDR3 totals 18 residues. With 0 bases removed from V and 4 bases from J, the gap between germline ends came to 16 bases. CDR3 DNA sequence: TGTGCCAGCAGCCAAGAACCCATTCGGGGGAGAGGGGCCAACGTCCTGACTTTC. Its translation: CASSQEPIRGRGANVLTF.

The chain is built from TRBV14 and TRBJ2-5; a weak D match, TRBD2 (5 bases). The CDR3 has 14 amino acids. Germline V gene lookup returns CDR1 SGHDN and CDR2 FVKESK. Deletions cut 1 base from V and 5 bases from J, with 11 bases between. The CDR3 sequence: CASSQVAGQETQYF. CDR3 DNA: TGTGCCAGCAGCCAAGTCGCGGGTCAGGAGACCCAGTACTTC.

The genes are TRBV15 and TRBJ1-2, with no clear D. The CDR3 extends over 14 amino acids. The germline V gene encodes CDR1 LNHNV and CDR2 YYDKDF (reference sequence). The ends were cut back, 0 bases at V and 4 bases at J, with 9 bases in the middle. In DNA form, the CDR3 reads TGTGCCACCAGCAGAGACAGACTACGCTATGGCTACACCTTC. Residues: CATSRDRLRYGYTF.

This clone was found a few times. V usage is TRBV4-1 and J usage is TRBJ1-5, with D maybe TRBD1 (5 bases). This CDR3 contains 16 residues. Germline V CDR1 and CDR2: MGHRA, YSYEKL. The V gene lost 4 bases and the J gene lost 0 bases, with 13 bases spanning the gap. CDR3 DNA sequence: TGCGCCAGCAGCCGGGGGAGGGCCTATAGCAATCAGCCCCAGCATTTT. Translating gives CASSRGRAYSNQPQHF.

The chain employs TRBV14 and TRBJ2-7, with 8 bases that match TRBD2. CDR3 length: 15 residues. The germline gives CDR1 SGHDN, CDR2 FVKESK. Unmatched junction bases numbered 7, after V lost 4 bases and J lost 2 bases. CDR3: CASSRVAGIPYEQYF. The CDR3 nucleotides read TGTGCCAGCAGCCGCGTAGCGGGGATCCCCTACGAGCAGTACTTC.

The CDR3 bases are TGCGCCAGCAGCGCGGGGCAGATTCAAGAGACCCAGTACTTC. Translated: CASSAGQIQETQYF. This sequence joins TRBV5-1 and TRBJ2-5; possibly TRBD2 for D (6 bases). The germline gives CDR1 SGHRS, CDR2 YFSETQ. Between the trimmed V and J ends, which lost 4 bases and 2 bases, there was a span of 12 bases. The CDR3 runs to 14 residues.

The chain recombines TRBV5-1 with TRBJ2-1; D ambiguous. This CDR3 region has 12 residues. The V end lost 0 bases, the J end lost 10 bases, and 8 bases lay between the germline ends. From germline, CDR1 is SGHRS and CDR2 YFSETQ. The CDR3 reads CASSLAADEQFF. The CDR3 nucleotides read TGCGCCAGCAGCTTGGCCGCCGACGAGCAGTTCTTC.

This clone was detected once. The V and J genes are TRBV7-2 and TRBJ1-3; unclear D gene. This CDR3 has 12 amino acids. The V gene's germline CDR1 is SGHTA and CDR2 FQGNSA. Deletions cut 5 bases from V and 8 bases from J, with 10 bases between. In nucleotides, the CDR3 is TGTGCCAGCAGCCCGTTCGAGGACACCATATATTTT. Translating gives CASSPFEDTIYF.